A single sample is the source of the 30 T cell receptor beta chains below, sequenced in a study of blood T cells in healthy people across ages. Together with a sample-barcoded 5' primer, a J-beta primer mix was included in a second PCR lasting about 6 to 11 cycles. A single record per CDR3 protein comes from TCRdb applying MiXCR to the 5' RACE reads. The sample consists of hundreds of thousands of distinct CDR3 sequences, just over 55% of them appearing once. Input material: blood. The receptors stem from a man aged 35-49 years in good health.

This clonotype was seen a handful of times. This chain uses TRBV7-9 with TRBJ2-5, with 7 bases that match TRBD2. Trimming took 5 bases from V and 5 from J; bases not matched to a gene: 8. The germline V gene has CDR1 SEHNR and CDR2 FQNEAQ (reference sequence). The CDR3 runs 14 residues. The CDR3 loop is CASSPQGGPETQYF. The DNA of the CDR3 is TGTGCCAGCAGCCCGCAGGGAGGGCCGGAGACCCAGTACTTC.

The chain recombines TRBV4-3 with TRBJ1-2; TRBD1 matches 8 bases. Germline V gene sequence: CDR1 LGHNA, CDR2 YSLEER. V shed 5 bases, J shed 0 bases, and the junction held 5 bases outside the gene matches. The CDR3 contains 15 residues. This chain's CDR3 is CASSSRTGPNYGYTF. The CDR3 DNA reads as TGCGCCAGCAGCTCCCGGACAGGGCCTAACTATGGCTACACCTTC.

This clonotype was recorded only once. The gene calls are TRBV25-1 and TRBJ1-4; D is unclear. Trimming left V 3 bases short and J 11 bases short, with 7 bases between. The CDR3 covers 11 residues. The germline gives CDR1 MGHDK, CDR2 SYGVNS. The CDR3 loop reads CASSDLVKLFF. The CDR3 nucleotides read TGTGCCAGCAGTGATCTGGTGAAACTGTTTTTT.

V gene TRBV6-6 combines with J gene TRBJ2-7; no reliable D call. This CDR3 region has 12 residues. Germline CDR1 MNHNY, CDR2 SVGAGI (reference sequence). Between the trimmed V and J ends, which lost 2 bases and 3 bases, there was a span of 5 bases. In DNA, the CDR3 is TGTGCCAGCAGTTACACCAACTACGAGCAGTACTTC. As protein: CASSYTNYEQYF.

The chain uses TRBV12-3 or TRBV12-4 and TRBJ1-4; 8 nucleotides agree with TRBD1. The CDR3 runs to 15 residues. V lost 6 bases and J lost 8; bases outside the gene matches: 11. For the CDR3, the DNA is TGTGCCAGCAGCCCTGGACAGGGCCATATCGAAAAACTGTTTTTT. It translates to CASSPGQGHIEKLFF.

This chain connects TRBV11-1 to TRBJ2-5; D not certain. V was clipped by 4 bases and J by 5 bases, with 14 bases between them. Germline loops: CDR1 SGHAT, CDR2 FQDESV (reference sequence). CDR3 length equals 14 residues. Here the CDR3 DNA reads TGTGCCAGCAGCTCACCGCCGGCTATGGAGACCCAGTACTTC. It is translated as CASSSPPAMETQYF.

The chain combines TRBV20-1 with TRBJ1-5; D is possibly TRBD1 (5 bases). The CDR3 loop spans 19 amino acids. V lost 1 base and J lost 0, with 22 bases in between. The germline gives CDR1 DFQATT, CDR2 SNEGSKA (reference sequence). For the CDR3, the DNA is TGCAGTGCTAGAGCTCTCAAGGCGGGACTTCGAAATAGCAATCAGCCCCAGCATTTT. As protein: CSARALKAGLRNSNQPQHF.

This rearrangement joins TRBV6-5 to TRBJ1-5; 10 bases line up with TRBD1. V dropped 7 bases and J dropped 6; count of bases not matched to a gene: 9. Germline V gene sequence: CDR1 MNHEY, CDR2 SVGAGI. The CDR3 runs to 15 residues. CDR3 nucleotides: TGTGCCAGCAATCCCGGGACAGGGGAAACTCAGCCCCAGCATTTT. Protein: CASNPGTGETQPQHF.

This clonotype was seen only a few times. This chain links TRBV4-1 with TRBJ2-5, with TRBD2 matching 10 bases. Per germline, CDR1 MGHRA and CDR2 YSYEKL. The CDR3 length is 16 residues. The J segment lost 3 bases and the V segment lost 3 bases, leaving 7 bases of the junction unmatched. CDR3 residues: CASSHSSGSGKETQYF. CDR3 coding DNA: TGCGCCAGCAGCCACTCTAGCGGGAGTGGGAAAGAGACCCAGTACTTC.

This clonotype came up many times. The V call is TRBV11-2, the J call TRBJ2-5, with TRBD2 matching over 9 bases. Germline trimming cut 5 bases from V and 2 bases from J; bases unmatched to any gene: 3. The CDR3 length is 14 residues. The germline gives CDR1 SGHAT, CDR2 FQNNGV. The CDR3 DNA reads as TGTGCCAGCAGCCAAAGCGGGAGGCAAGAGACCCAGTACTTC. As protein: CASSQSGRQETQYF.

CDR3 nucleotide sequence: TGTGCCAGTAGCGAGAACAGGGGTACTGAAGCTTTCTTT. This gives the protein CASSENRGTEAFF. This sequence joins TRBV19 and TRBJ1-1, with 7 bases fitting TRBD1. After removal of 6 bases from V and 5 bases from J, the junction contained 6 bases not matched to a gene. Germline CDR1 and CDR2: LNHDA and SQIVND (reference sequence). The CDR3 has 13 residues.

This sequence joins TRBV6-6 and TRBJ1-2; no reliable D call. The V gene's germline CDR1 is MNHNY and CDR2 SVGAGI (reference sequence). V dropped 4 bases and J dropped 1 base, with 7 bases sitting between them. The CDR3 consists of 13 residues. Written as DNA, the CDR3 is TGTGCCAGCAGTTCAGAGCATAACTATGGCTACACCTTC. This sequence encodes CASSSEHNYGYTF.

The chain uses TRBV7-2 and TRBJ1-1; D not certain. Germline assignment: CDR1 SGHTA and CDR2 FQGNSA. Trimming took off 1 base at V and 7 bases at J, with 13 bases between the two ends. The CDR3 is 14 residues long. The CDR3 loop is CASSLESGRVEAFF. As DNA, the CDR3 is TGTGCCAGCAGCTTAGAATCGGGGAGGGTTGAAGCTTTCTTT. The full variable domain, in which reference TRBV7-2 and TRBJ1-1 provide the parts outside the CDR3, is GAGVSQSPSNKVTEKGKDVELRCDPISGHTALYWYRQSLGQGLEFLIYFQGNSAPDKSGLPSDRFSAERTGGSVSTLTIQRTQQEDSAVYLCASSLESGRVEAFFGQGTRLTVV.

The chain combines TRBV20-1 with TRBJ2-1; 8 bases match TRBD2. Germline V gene sequence: CDR1 DFQATT, CDR2 SNEGSKA (reference sequence). This CDR3 has 17 residues. Losses at the gene ends were 0 bases for V and 5 bases for J; bases not matched to a gene: 12. CDR3 protein: CSARDLNPGLGDNEQFF. The DNA of the CDR3 is TGCAGTGCTAGAGACCTTAACCCGGGACTAGGAGACAATGAGCAGTTCTTC.

The gene calls are TRBV5-5 and TRBJ2-6; D possibly corresponds to TRBD1 (5 bases). Germline CDR1 reads SGHKS; CDR2 reads YYEKEE (reference sequence). This CDR3 contains 16 residues. V lost 2 bases to trimming and J lost 0 bases, with 9 bases between them. CDR3 sequence: CASSFGATSGANVLTF. The CDR3 nucleotides read TGTGCCAGCAGCTTTGGGGCGACCTCTGGGGCCAACGTCCTGACTTTC.

The rearrangement joins TRBV3-1 to TRBJ2-1, with a possible D match to TRBD1 (5 bases). Germline CDR1 is LGHDT and CDR2 is YNNKEL (reference sequence). CDR3 size: 16 residues. Trimming stripped 4 bases from V and 2 bases from J, with 15 bases between. The CDR3 protein is CASSRNPRTPYNEQFF. CDR3 coding DNA: TGTGCCAGCAGCCGCAACCCCAGGACACCCTACAATGAGCAGTTCTTC.

This chain links TRBV5-5 with TRBJ2-7; 7 positions agree with TRBD2. The closer fit of TRBJ2-5 to the DNA end suggests the J call may be wrong. Looked up from germline, CDR1 is SGHKS and CDR2 is YYEKEE (reference sequence). This CDR3 has 14 residues. CDR3 loop: CASSEGRAPETQYF. The CDR3 nucleotides read TGTGCCAGCAGTGAGGGGAGGGCCCCAGAGACCCAGTACTTC.

This clonotype was counted between two and nine times. A junction end diverges from the germline sequence, so it may reflect a read error. V is TRBV7-7 and J is TRBJ2-3, with 12 bases matching TRBD2. Per the germline V gene, CDR1 is SSHAT and CDR2 is FNYEAQ (reference sequence). The CDR3 consists of 15 residues. The CDR3 DNA reads TGTGCTAGCAGCTTAACCGGGACTAGCGGGGATACGCAGTATTTT. Encoded protein: CASSLTGTSGDTQYF.

CDR3 coding DNA: TGTGCCAGCAGTAACAGGGTCGGAGACATTCAGTACTTC. This gives the protein CASSNRVGDIQYF. The chain links TRBV28 to TRBJ2-4; tentative D call: TRBD1 (6 bases). V was clipped by 5 bases and J by 8 bases, with 13 bases between them. The CDR3 is 13 residues long. Germline values: CDR1 MDHEN, CDR2 SYDVKM.

The chain is built from TRBV5-1 and TRBJ2-1; tentative D call: TRBD2 (6 bases). The V end lost 4 bases, the J end lost 4 bases, and 18 bases lay between the germline ends. Looked up from germline, CDR1 is SGHRS and CDR2 is YFSETQ. The CDR3 has 16 amino acids. The CDR3 DNA follows: TGCGCCAGCAGCCACCGAGGGGACTTATCATACAATGAGCAGTTCTTC. Its protein is CASSHRGDLSYNEQFF.

As DNA, the CDR3 is TGTGCCAGCAGCGCGGGGGGACGGTCCCGTTATGCTGAAGCTTTCTTT. Protein product: CASSAGGRSRYAEAFF. This sequence joins TRBV9 and TRBJ1-1; perhaps TRBD1 as D (5 bases). There are 16 residues in the CDR3. Germline values: CDR1 SGDLS, CDR2 YYNGEE. The V end was cut by 3 bases, the J end by 6 bases, with 21 bases between.

This clonotype was observed many times. V and J are TRBV4-3 and TRBJ2-3, with unresolved D. The CDR3 spans 15 residues. The V gene lost 0 bases and the J gene lost 2 bases, with 9 bases spanning the gap. Per germline, CDR1 LGHNA and CDR2 YSLEER. CDR3: CASSQDNSNTDTQYF. CDR3 bases: TGCGCCAGCAGCCAAGATAACTCGAACACAGATACGCAGTATTTT.

Note on this clonotype: A much larger clone sits a single nucleotide away, making a read error possible. The gene calls are TRBV10-2 and TRBJ2-4, with 7 bases that match TRBD1. The end of the DNA fits TRBJ2-5 better, so the J call may be wrong. The CDR3 length is 14 residues. CDR1 is WSHSY and CDR2 is SAAADI in the germline V gene. CDR3: CASSGNTGEETQYF. CDR3 DNA: TGCGCCAGCAGTGGGAATACAGGGGAAGAGACCCAGTACTTC.

The rearrangement joins TRBV28 to TRBJ2-4, with 8 bases fitting TRBD1. The DNA matches TRBJ2-7 better at its end, which makes the J call doubtful. Looked up from germline, CDR1 is MDHEN and CDR2 is SYDVKM. The CDR3 runs 15 residues. The CDR3 spells CASSTTGGNRDEQYF. CDR3 DNA sequence: TGTGCCAGCAGTACCACAGGGGGGAATCGAGACGAGCAGTACTTC.

J is TRBJ2-5 and V is TRBV27; possible D gene TRBD1, 5 bases. This CDR3 is 15 amino acids long. CDR1 and CDR2 (germline): MNHEY, SMNVEV (reference sequence). V lost 3 bases to trimming and J lost 2 bases, with 13 bases between them. The CDR3 spells CASSFVQGKQETQYF. The CDR3 DNA reads as TGTGCCAGCAGTTTTGTCCAGGGAAAACAAGAGACCCAGTACTTC.

This chain connects TRBV7-2 to TRBJ2-6; D unclear. The CDR3 has 12 residues. Germline CDR1 reads SGHTA; CDR2 reads FQGNSA. V shed 6 bases and J shed 3 bases, with 3 bases lying between them. The CDR3 is CASSGGANVLTF. In DNA, the CDR3 is TGTGCCAGCAGTGGTGGGGCCAACGTCCTGACTTTC.

The chain recombines TRBV6-5 with TRBJ1-6, with D tentatively TRBD1 (6 bases). Germline-derived CDR1 and CDR2 are MNHEY and SVGAGI. Deletions cut 2 bases from V and 0 bases from J, with 14 bases between. This CDR3 spans 18 amino acids. The CDR3 spells CASSYGGGTSSYNSPLHF. CDR3 sequence (DNA): TGTGCCAGCAGTTACGGGGGGGGCACGAGCTCCTATAATTCACCCCTCCACTTT.

V gene TRBV19 combines with J gene TRBJ2-7, with D possibly TRBD1 on 6 matching bases. V dropped 10 bases and J dropped 0 bases, with 19 bases sitting between them. CDR3 length: 15 residues. Germline V CDR1 and CDR2: LNHDA, SQIVND (reference sequence). In nucleotides, the CDR3 is TGTGCCACCATGCCTGGTGGGGGCGTCTCCTACGAGCAGTACTTC. Translation gives CATMPGGGVSYEQYF.

The chain has TRBV4-1 and TRBJ2-3; no clear D. The CDR3 covers 16 residues. CDR1 and CDR2 from the germline V gene are MGHRA and YSYEKL. V was cut by 2 bases and J by 3 bases, with 15 bases left in between. CDR3 residues: CASSQSSVAATDTQYF. The CDR3 coding sequence is TGCGCCAGCAGCCAAAGTTCAGTCGCGGCGACAGATACGCAGTATTTT.

This clonotype appeared a single time. The junction and the germline gene differ at one end; a read error may be behind it. CDR3 loop: CSASSSEGSTDTQYF. As DNA, the CDR3 is TGCAGTGCTAGTTCTAGCGAGGGGAGCACGGATACGCAGTATTTT. J is TRBJ2-3 and V is TRBV20-1; D is perhaps TRBD2 (6 bases). CDR3 length equals 15 residues. CDR1 and CDR2 (germline): DFQATT, SNEGSKA (reference sequence).